This T cell receptor (beta chain) was observed in a study of blood T cells in healthy people across ages. General study findings and limits: Without sorted subsets, naive and antigen-experienced compartments could not be conclusively compared.

Trimming removed 3 bases at V and 1 base at J, with 19 bases between. This CDR3 has 18 amino acids. Germline CDR1 and CDR2: SGDLS and YYNGEE. A second PCR, run for roughly 7 to 12 cycles, used a sample-barcoded 5' primer plus a J-beta primer mix. TCRdb reanalysed the 5' RACE reads using MiXCR and keeps one entry per CDR3 protein. The table records about 730,000 distinct CDR3 sequences, about 42% of them present only once. This clonotype was counted between two and nine times. Its target is unknown. This clonotype originated in a woman aged 55-70 years in good health. V is TRBV9 and J is TRBJ2-2; a possible D gene is TRBD1 (5 bases). Sequencing used blood. The CDR3 sequence: CASSAMVDTIWNTGELFF. In DNA form, the CDR3 reads TGTGCCAGCAGCGCGATGGTGGACACCATATGGAACACCGGGGAGCTGTTTTTT.